These T cell receptor beta chains were read from a single sample in a study of CD8+ T cells in alopecia areata. Sequencing was performed with immunoSEQ multiplex PCR; in TCRdb, only in-frame clones are kept and a portion is missing. This table holds approximately 59,000 clones, 45% to 55% found once. The material sequenced was CD8+ T cells sorted from blood, taken at week 0. These receptors were taken from a human donor with alopecia areata. Both conserved end residues are part of each CDR3. The D gene is left open where the match is weak. For some rows the clone size is stated as once, few or many, or as a class when expanded; others skip it.

clone size: NA; V gene: TRBV7-9; J gene: TRBJ1-6; D gene: TRBD1; CDR3 DNA: TGTGCCAGCAGCCAATCTAGGACAGGGCAATCACCCCTCCACTTT; CDR3 protein: CASSQSRTGQSPLHF
clone size: NA; V gene: TRBV10-3; J gene: TRBJ1-5; D gene: NA; CDR3 DNA: TGTGCCATCAGTGGAGGGTTGGATCAGCCCCAGCATTTT; CDR3 protein: CAISGGLDQPQHF
clone size: NA; V gene: TRBV28; J gene: TRBJ2-3; D gene: TRBD1; CDR3 DNA: TGTGCCAGCAGGTTCACAGGGGCGGCAGATACGCAGTATTTT; CDR3 protein: CASRFTGAADTQYF
clone size: NA; V gene: TRBV11-2; J gene: TRBJ2-5; D gene: TRBD2; CDR3 DNA: TGTGCCAGCAGCTTATGGTCGACTAGCGGACAAGAGACCCAGTACTTC; CDR3 protein: CASSLWSTSGQETQYF
clone size: NA; V gene: TRBV25-1; J gene: TRBJ2-1; D gene: NA; CDR3 DNA: TGTGCCAGCAGTGAGTTGACTAGGGTTGAGCAGTTCTTC; CDR3 protein: CASSELTRVEQFF
clone size: NA; V gene: TRBV9; J gene: TRBJ2-7; D gene: TRBD2; CDR3 DNA: TGTACCAGCAGCGAGACTAGCGGGTCCTACGAGCAGTACTTC; CDR3 protein: CTSSETSGSYEQYF
clone size: NA; V gene: TRBV11-2; J gene: TRBJ2-7; D gene: NA; CDR3 DNA: TGTGCCAGCAGCTTAGATGACGGGTGGGGTGACGAGCAGTACTTC; CDR3 protein: CASSLDDGWGDEQYF
clone size: many; V gene: TRBV6-1; J gene: TRBJ1-1; D gene: TRBD1; CDR3 DNA: TGTGCCAGCAGTGACCCTCCGGGGACAGTCTTGTACACTGAAGCTTTCTTT; CDR3 protein: CASSDPPGTVLYTEAFF
clone size: NA; V gene: TRBV29-1; J gene: TRBJ1-1; D gene: NA; CDR3 DNA: TGCAGCGCCGTTCTAGGGACGCTTTGGGTCTTT; CDR3 protein: CSAVLGTLWVF
clone size: NA; V gene: TRBV19; J gene: TRBJ2-5; D gene: NA; CDR3 DNA: TGTGCCAGTAGTGCACACCCCCAAGAGACCCAGTACTTC; CDR3 protein: CASSAHPQETQYF
clone size: NA; V gene: TRBV9; J gene: TRBJ2-6; D gene: NA; CDR3 DNA: TGTGCCAGCAGCGACATCCACGGGACAAACTCTGGGGCCAACGTCCTGACTTTC; CDR3 protein: CASSDIHGTNSGANVLTF
clone size: NA; V gene: TRBV19; J gene: TRBJ1-5; D gene: TRBD1; CDR3 DNA: TGTGCCAGCAATCTTCAGGGGGTCGCGAGCAATCAGCCCCAGCATTTT; CDR3 protein: CASNLQGVASNQPQHF
clone size: NA; V gene: TRBV29-1; J gene: TRBJ1-2; D gene: NA; CDR3 DNA: TGCAGCGCCTCTGATAGGGACGGCTACACCTTC; CDR3 protein: CSASDRDGYTF
clone size: NA; V gene: TRBV29-1; J gene: TRBJ2-7; D gene: TRBD1; CDR3 DNA: TGCAGCGCGACAGGGGCGAGCGAGCAGTACTTC; CDR3 protein: CSATGASEQYF
clone size: NA; V gene: TRBV7-9; J gene: TRBJ2-7; D gene: NA; CDR3 DNA: TGTGCCAGCAGCTCAACAGGGACCTCTTACGAGCAGTACTTC; CDR3 protein: CASSSTGTSYEQYF
clone size: few; V gene: TRBV29-1; J gene: TRBJ2-1; D gene: TRBD1; CDR3 DNA: TGCAGCGTTACCGGGACAGGGACCTACAATGAGCAGTTCTTC; CDR3 protein: CSVTGTGTYNEQFF
clone size: NA; V gene: TRBV29-1; J gene: TRBJ2-2; D gene: NA; CDR3 DNA: TGCAGCGGTTTTATCGTCGGGGAGCTGTTTTTT; CDR3 protein: CSGFIVGELFF
clone size: few; V gene: TRBV5-5; J gene: TRBJ2-5; D gene: NA; CDR3 DNA: TGTGCCAGCCCGGGAGACAGGATCCAAGAGACCCAGTACTTC; CDR3 protein: CASPGDRIQETQYF
clone size: NA; V gene: TRBV7-9; J gene: TRBJ2-7; D gene: NA; CDR3 DNA: TGTGCCAGCAGCTTACAGGGTAACGAGCAGTACTTC; CDR3 protein: CASSLQGNEQYF
clone size: NA; V gene: TRBV6-5; J gene: TRBJ2-2; D gene: NA; CDR3 DNA: TGTGCCAGCAGTTACGGAACCGGGGAGCTGTTTTTT; CDR3 protein: CASSYGTGELFF
clone size: NA; V gene: TRBV19; J gene: TRBJ1-1; D gene: NA; CDR3 DNA: TGTGCCACCCGGGTAAAGAACACTGAAGCTTTCTTT; CDR3 protein: CATRVKNTEAFF
clone size: NA; V gene: TRBV13; J gene: TRBJ1-4; D gene: NA; CDR3 DNA: TGTGCCAGCAGCCCAGGACGGGACCGTGGCGGACTGTTTTTT; CDR3 protein: CASSPGRDRGGLFF
clone size: NA; V gene: TRBV30; J gene: TRBJ2-7; D gene: TRBD2; CDR3 DNA: TGTGCCTGGAGGCATCTAGCGGGACTAGACTACGAGCAGTACTTC; CDR3 protein: CAWRHLAGLDYEQYF
clone size: once; V gene: TRBV2; J gene: TRBJ2-5; D gene: TRBD2; CDR3 DNA: TGTGCCAGCAGTGATATGGCGGGAGCCCAAGAGACCCAGTACTTC; CDR3 protein: CASSDMAGAQETQYF
clone size: few; V gene: TRBV12-5; J gene: TRBJ2-6; D gene: NA; CDR3 DNA: TGTGCTAGTGGTTTACGCGGGCACGCCCCTGGGGCCAACGTCCTGACTTTC; CDR3 protein: CASGLRGHAPGANVLTF
clone size: NA; V gene: TRBV11-2; J gene: TRBJ2-7; D gene: TRBD2; CDR3 DNA: TGTGCCAGCAGGAAACTAGCGGGAGATTACGAGCAGTACTTC; CDR3 protein: CASRKLAGDYEQYF
clone size: NA; V gene: TRBV19; J gene: TRBJ2-1; D gene: NA; CDR3 DNA: TGTGCCAGTAGTAAGAGCTCCTACAATGAGCAGTTCTTC; CDR3 protein: CASSKSSYNEQFF
clone size: NA; V gene: TRBV7-9; J gene: TRBJ2-7; D gene: NA; CDR3 DNA: TGTGCCAGCTCTCCCTCCTCCTACGAGCAGTACTTC; CDR3 protein: CASSPSSYEQYF
clone size: NA; V gene: TRBV27; J gene: TRBJ2-7; D gene: NA; CDR3 DNA: TGTGCCAGCGGGCGACAGGAGCTCTCCTACGAGCAGTACTTC; CDR3 protein: CASGRQELSYEQYF
clone size: few; V gene: TRBV19; J gene: TRBJ2-3; D gene: NA; CDR3 DNA: TGTGCCAGTACTCAATGGGGCAGGTCGGCAGATACGCAGTATTTT; CDR3 protein: CASTQWGRSADTQYF
clone size: few; V gene: TRBV27; J gene: TRBJ2-1; D gene: NA; CDR3 DNA: TGTGCCAGCAGTCCGAGGGGGACCTACAATGAGCAGTTCTTC; CDR3 protein: CASSPRGTYNEQFF
clone size: NA; V gene: TRBV30; J gene: TRBJ2-7; D gene: TRBD2; CDR3 DNA: TGTGCCTGGAGTGACCCGACTAGCGGGGTATACGAGCAGTACTTC; CDR3 protein: CAWSDPTSGVYEQYF
clone size: NA; V gene: TRBV5-1; J gene: TRBJ2-5; D gene: NA; CDR3 DNA: TGCGCCAGCAGCTTGGAGGGGGTAGCCGGAGTTGAGACCCAGTACTTC; CDR3 protein: CASSLEGVAGVETQYF
clone size: NA; V gene: TRBV18; J gene: TRBJ2-1; D gene: NA; CDR3 DNA: TGTGCCAGCTCACCGGGCGGAGATGAGCAGTTCTTC; CDR3 protein: CASSPGGDEQFF
clone size: NA; V gene: TRBV5-6; J gene: TRBJ2-6; D gene: TRBD1; CDR3 DNA: TGTGCCAGCAGCTGGGACAGCCACCTCTCTGGGGCCAACGTCCTGACTTTC; CDR3 protein: CASSWDSHLSGANVLTF
clone size: few; V gene: TRBV9; J gene: TRBJ2-5; D gene: NA; CDR3 DNA: TGTGCCAGCAGCCCAAGAACAGGGATCCAAGAGACCCAGTACTTC; CDR3 protein: CASSPRTGIQETQYF
clone size: NA; V gene: TRBV6-6; J gene: TRBJ2-7; D gene: NA; CDR3 DNA: TGTGCCAGTAGTCACACATACTACGAGCAGTACTTC; CDR3 protein: CASSHTYYEQYF
clone size: few; V gene: TRBV28; J gene: TRBJ2-7; D gene: TRBD2; CDR3 DNA: TGTGCCAGCAGTTTACGGACTAGCGGGATCGAGCAGTACTTC; CDR3 protein: CASSLRTSGIEQYF
clone size: NA; V gene: TRBV30; J gene: TRBJ2-1; D gene: TRBD2; CDR3 DNA: TGTGCCTGGAGGCCCACCGGGAGGGCTGAGCAGTTCTTC; CDR3 protein: CAWRPTGRAEQFF
clone size: few; V gene: TRBV9; J gene: TRBJ2-1; D gene: NA; CDR3 DNA: TGTGCCAGCAGCGTAGGGGGGTCCTACAATGAGCAGTTCTTC; CDR3 protein: CASSVGGSYNEQFF
clone size: NA; V gene: TRBV5-1; J gene: TRBJ2-7; D gene: TRBD1; CDR3 DNA: TGCGCCAGCAGCCCCGGGACAGGGTCCTACGAGCAGTACTTC; CDR3 protein: CASSPGTGSYEQYF
clone size: few; V gene: TRBV27; J gene: TRBJ2-7; D gene: TRBD1; CDR3 DNA: TGTGCCAGCAGCCGGGACAGAGTTCTCGAGCAGTACTTC; CDR3 protein: CASSRDRVLEQYF
clone size: NA; V gene: TRBV27; J gene: TRBJ2-7; D gene: TRBD1; CDR3 DNA: TGTGCCAGCAGTTTAACCGGGACAGACTACGAGCAGTACTTC; CDR3 protein: CASSLTGTDYEQYF
clone size: NA; V gene: TRBV7-2; J gene: TRBJ2-1; D gene: TRBD2; CDR3 DNA: TGTGCCAGCAGCTCCTTAGCGGGACGGTCCTACAATGAGCAGTTCTTC; CDR3 protein: CASSSLAGRSYNEQFF
clone size: NA; V gene: TRBV6-5; J gene: TRBJ2-1; D gene: TRBD2; CDR3 DNA: TGTGCCAGCAGGCCATCTAGCGGGAGGCACAATGAGCAGTTCTTC; CDR3 protein: CASRPSSGRHNEQFF
clone size: many; V gene: TRBV30; J gene: TRBJ1-3; D gene: NA; CDR3 DNA: TGTGCCTGGAGCCCGAGGGTGGCAGGTGGAAACACCATATATTTT; CDR3 protein: CAWSPRVAGGNTIYF
clone size: few; V gene: TRBV11-2; J gene: TRBJ2-3; D gene: NA; CDR3 DNA: TGTGCCAGCAGCTTAAGTCCCGATACGCAGTATTTT; CDR3 protein: CASSLSPDTQYF
clone size: NA; V gene: TRBV15; J gene: TRBJ1-5; D gene: NA; CDR3 DNA: TGTGCCACCAGCAGAGTCTCCAATCAGCCCCAGCATTTT; CDR3 protein: CATSRVSNQPQHF
clone size: few; V gene: TRBV29-1; J gene: TRBJ2-7; D gene: NA; CDR3 DNA: TGCAGCGCCGCCAAGGGCTACGAGCAGTACTTC; CDR3 protein: CSAAKGYEQYF
clone size: few; V gene: TRBV2; J gene: TRBJ1-1; D gene: NA; CDR3 DNA: TGTGCCAGCACCGAGGGGAGGGCGGCTTTCTTT; CDR3 protein: CASTEGRAAFF
clone size: NA; V gene: TRBV6-5; J gene: TRBJ2-7; D gene: TRBD2; CDR3 DNA: TGTGCCAGCAGTTACGCCGGCGGGAGTAGGGAGCAGTACTTC; CDR3 protein: CASSYAGGSREQYF
clone size: few; V gene: TRBV21-1; J gene: TRBJ2-7; D gene: NA; CDR3 DNA: TGTGCCAGCAGCAATATGCCGCCCACAATAGGCGAGCAGTACTTC; CDR3 protein: CASSNMPPTIGEQYF